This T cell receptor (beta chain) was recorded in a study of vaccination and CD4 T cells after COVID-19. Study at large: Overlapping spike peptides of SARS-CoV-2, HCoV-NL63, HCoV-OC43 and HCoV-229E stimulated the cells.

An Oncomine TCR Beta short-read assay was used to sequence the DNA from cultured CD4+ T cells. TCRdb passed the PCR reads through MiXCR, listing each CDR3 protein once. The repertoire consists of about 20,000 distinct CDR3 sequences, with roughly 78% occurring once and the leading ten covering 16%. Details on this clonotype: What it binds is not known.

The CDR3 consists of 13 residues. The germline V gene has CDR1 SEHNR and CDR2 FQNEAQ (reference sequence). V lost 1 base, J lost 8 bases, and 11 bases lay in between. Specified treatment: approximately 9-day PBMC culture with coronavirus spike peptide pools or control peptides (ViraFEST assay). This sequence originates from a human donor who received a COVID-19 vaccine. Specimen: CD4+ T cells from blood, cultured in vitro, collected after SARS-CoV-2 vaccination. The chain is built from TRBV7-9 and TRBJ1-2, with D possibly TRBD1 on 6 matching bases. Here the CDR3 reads CASSLDGGRGYTF. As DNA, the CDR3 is TGTGCCAGCAGCTTAGACGGGGGGCGAGGCTACACCTTC.